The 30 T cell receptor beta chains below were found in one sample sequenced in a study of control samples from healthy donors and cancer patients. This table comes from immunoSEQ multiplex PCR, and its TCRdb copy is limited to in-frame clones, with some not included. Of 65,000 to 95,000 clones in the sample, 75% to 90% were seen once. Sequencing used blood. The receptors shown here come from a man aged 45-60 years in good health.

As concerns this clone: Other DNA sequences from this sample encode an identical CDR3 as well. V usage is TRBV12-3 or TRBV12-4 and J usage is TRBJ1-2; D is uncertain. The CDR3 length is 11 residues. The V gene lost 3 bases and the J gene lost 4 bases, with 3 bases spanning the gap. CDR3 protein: CASSLGYGYTF. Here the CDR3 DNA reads TGTGCCAGCAGTTTGGGCTATGGCTACACCTTC.

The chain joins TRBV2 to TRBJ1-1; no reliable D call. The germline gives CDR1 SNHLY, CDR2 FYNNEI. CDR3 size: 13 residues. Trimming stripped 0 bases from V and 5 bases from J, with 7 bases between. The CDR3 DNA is TGTGCCAGCAGTGAAGCGCCAGTAACTGAAGCTTTCTTT. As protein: CASSEAPVTEAFF.

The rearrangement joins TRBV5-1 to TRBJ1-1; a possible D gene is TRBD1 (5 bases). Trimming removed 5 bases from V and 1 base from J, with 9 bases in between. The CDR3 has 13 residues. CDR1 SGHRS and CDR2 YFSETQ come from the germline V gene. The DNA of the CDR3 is TGCGCCAGCAGTTTCGGACAGAACACTGAAGCTTTCTTT. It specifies CASSFGQNTEAFF. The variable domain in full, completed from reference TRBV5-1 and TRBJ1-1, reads KAGVTQTPRYLIKTRGQQVTLSCSPISGHRSVSWYQQTPGQGLQFLFEYFSETQRNKGNFPGRFSGRQFSNSRSEMNVSTLELGDSALYLCASSFGQNTEAFFGQGTRLTVV.

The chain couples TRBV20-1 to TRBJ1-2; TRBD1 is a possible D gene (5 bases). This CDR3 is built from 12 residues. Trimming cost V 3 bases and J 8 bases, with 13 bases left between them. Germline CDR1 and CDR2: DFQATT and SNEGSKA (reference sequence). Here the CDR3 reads CSASMGVGGYTF. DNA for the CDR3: TGCAGTGCTAGTATGGGGGTTGGCGGCTACACCTTC.

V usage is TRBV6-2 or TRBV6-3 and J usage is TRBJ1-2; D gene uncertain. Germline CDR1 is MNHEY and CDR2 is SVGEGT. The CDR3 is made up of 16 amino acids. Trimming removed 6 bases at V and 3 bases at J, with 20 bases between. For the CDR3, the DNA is TGTGCCAGCAGCCCTGGGAGGTTTGGGCTTGACTATGGCTACACCTTC. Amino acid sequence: CASSPGRFGLDYGYTF.

The DNA of the CDR3 is TGTGCCAGCAGTTCGGGACAGGGGGGATCACCCCTCCACTTT. Translated: CASSSGQGGSPLHF. The chain combines TRBV6-4 with TRBJ1-6, with 11 bases matching TRBD1. The CDR3 length is 14 residues. The J segment lost 10 bases and the V segment lost 5 bases, leaving 4 bases of the junction unmatched. Germline CDR1 is MRHNA and CDR2 is SNTAGT.

CDR3 region: CASSYSGTITEAFF. In nucleotides, the CDR3 is TGTGCCAGCAGTTACTCGGGGACGATCACTGAAGCTTTCTTT. The gene calls are TRBV6-2 or TRBV6-3 and TRBJ1-1, with D tentatively TRBD1 (5 bases). This CDR3 is built from 14 residues. Germline V gene lookup returns CDR1 MNHEY and CDR2 SVGEGT. V lost 0 bases, J lost 4 bases, and 9 bases lay in between.

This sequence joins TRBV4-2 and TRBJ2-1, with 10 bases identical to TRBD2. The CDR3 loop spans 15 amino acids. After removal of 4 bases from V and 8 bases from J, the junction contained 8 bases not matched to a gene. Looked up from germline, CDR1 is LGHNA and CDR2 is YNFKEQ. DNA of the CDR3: TGTGCCAGCAGCCCTACTAGCGGGGCTGGCGATGAGCAGTTCTTC. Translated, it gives CASSPTSGAGDEQFF.

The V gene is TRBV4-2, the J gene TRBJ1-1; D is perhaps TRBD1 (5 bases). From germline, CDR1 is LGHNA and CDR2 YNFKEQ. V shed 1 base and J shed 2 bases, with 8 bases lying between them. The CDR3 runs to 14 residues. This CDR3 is CASSQVGGNTEAFF. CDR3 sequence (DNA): TGTGCCAGCAGCCAAGTTGGGGGAAACACTGAAGCTTTCTTT.

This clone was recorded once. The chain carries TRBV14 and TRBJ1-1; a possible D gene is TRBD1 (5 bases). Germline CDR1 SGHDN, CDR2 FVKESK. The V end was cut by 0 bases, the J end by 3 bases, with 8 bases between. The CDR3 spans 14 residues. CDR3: CASSQEWGDTEAFF. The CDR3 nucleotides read TGTGCCAGCAGCCAAGAATGGGGGGACACTGAAGCTTTCTTT.

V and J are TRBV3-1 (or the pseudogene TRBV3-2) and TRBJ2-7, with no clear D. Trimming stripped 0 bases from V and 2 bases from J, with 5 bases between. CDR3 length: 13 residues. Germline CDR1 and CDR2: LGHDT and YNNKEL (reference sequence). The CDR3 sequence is CASSQDLAYEQYF. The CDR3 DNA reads TGTGCCAGCAGCCAAGATCTCGCCTACGAGCAGTACTTC.

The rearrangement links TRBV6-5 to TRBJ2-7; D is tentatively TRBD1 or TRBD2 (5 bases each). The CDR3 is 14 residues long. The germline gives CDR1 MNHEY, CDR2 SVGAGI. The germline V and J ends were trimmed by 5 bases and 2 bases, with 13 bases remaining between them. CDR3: CASSLRDRAYEQYF. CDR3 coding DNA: TGTGCCAGCAGTCTACGGGACCGGGCCTACGAGCAGTACTTC.

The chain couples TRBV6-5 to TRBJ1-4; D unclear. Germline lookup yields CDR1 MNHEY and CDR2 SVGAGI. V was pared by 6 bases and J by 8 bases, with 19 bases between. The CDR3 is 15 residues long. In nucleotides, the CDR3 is TGTGCCAGCAGGGCGGGGTCCTCCCCGGGCGAAAAACTGTTTTTT. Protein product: CASRAGSSPGEKLFF.

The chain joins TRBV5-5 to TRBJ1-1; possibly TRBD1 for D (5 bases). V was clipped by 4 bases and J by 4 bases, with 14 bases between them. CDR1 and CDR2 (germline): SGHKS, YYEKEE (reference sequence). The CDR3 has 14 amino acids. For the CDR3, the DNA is TGTGCCAGCAGCGCGGGACTATCGATCACTGAAGCTTTCTTT. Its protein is CASSAGLSITEAFF.

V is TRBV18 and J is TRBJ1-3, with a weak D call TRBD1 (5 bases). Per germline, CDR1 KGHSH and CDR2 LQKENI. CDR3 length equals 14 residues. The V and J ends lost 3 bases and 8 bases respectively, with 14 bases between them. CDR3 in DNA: TGTGCCAGCTCACCTCGAAACCAGGGAGACACCATATATTTT. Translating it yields CASSPRNQGDTIYF.

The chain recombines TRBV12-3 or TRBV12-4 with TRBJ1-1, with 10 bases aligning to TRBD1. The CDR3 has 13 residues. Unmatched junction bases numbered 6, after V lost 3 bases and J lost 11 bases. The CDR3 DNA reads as TGTGCCAGCAGTTTCCGACAGGGGGCTGTGGCTTTCTTT. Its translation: CASSFRQGAVAFF.

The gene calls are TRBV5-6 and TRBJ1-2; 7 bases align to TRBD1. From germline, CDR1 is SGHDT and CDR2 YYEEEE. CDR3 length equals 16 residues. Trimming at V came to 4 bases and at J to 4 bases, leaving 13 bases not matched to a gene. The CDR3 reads CASSPPGTEGGYGYTF. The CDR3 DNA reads TGTGCCAGCAGCCCCCCCGGGACAGAGGGGGGCTATGGCTACACCTTC.

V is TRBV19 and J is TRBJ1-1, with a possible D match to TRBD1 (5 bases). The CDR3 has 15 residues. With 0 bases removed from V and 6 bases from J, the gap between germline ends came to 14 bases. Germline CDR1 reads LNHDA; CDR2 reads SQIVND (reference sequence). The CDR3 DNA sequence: TGTGCCAGTAGTATAGAGGGGCGGGGTAGGGCTGAAGCTTTCTTT. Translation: CASSIEGRGRAEAFF.

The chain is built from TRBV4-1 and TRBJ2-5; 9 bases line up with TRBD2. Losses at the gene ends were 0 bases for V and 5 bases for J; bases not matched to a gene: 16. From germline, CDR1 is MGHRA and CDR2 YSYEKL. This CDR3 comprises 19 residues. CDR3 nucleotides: TGCGCCAGCAGCCAAGAAATGGGGCTAGCGGGGCTTTGGGTGGAGACCCAGTACTTC. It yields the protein CASSQEMGLAGLWVETQYF.

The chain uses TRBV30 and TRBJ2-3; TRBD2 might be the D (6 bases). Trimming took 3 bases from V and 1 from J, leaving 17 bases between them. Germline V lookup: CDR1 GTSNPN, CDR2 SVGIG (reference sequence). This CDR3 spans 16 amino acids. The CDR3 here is CAWSLGTAKGTDTQYF. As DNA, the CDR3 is TGTGCCTGGAGCCTCGGGACTGCTAAGGGCACAGATACGCAGTATTTT.

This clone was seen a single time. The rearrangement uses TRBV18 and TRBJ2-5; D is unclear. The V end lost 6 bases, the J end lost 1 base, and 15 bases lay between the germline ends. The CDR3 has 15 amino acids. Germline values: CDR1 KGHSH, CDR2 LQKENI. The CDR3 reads CASSLGSGSQETQYF. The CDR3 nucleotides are TGTGCCAGCTCCCTGGGGTCTGGCAGCCAAGAGACCCAGTACTTC.

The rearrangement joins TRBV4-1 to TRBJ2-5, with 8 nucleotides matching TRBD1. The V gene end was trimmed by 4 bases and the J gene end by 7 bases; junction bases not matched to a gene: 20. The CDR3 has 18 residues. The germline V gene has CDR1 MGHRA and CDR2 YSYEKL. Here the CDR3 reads CASSPKPPGQGLYGTQYF. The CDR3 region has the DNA TGCGCCAGCAGCCCAAAGCCGCCCGGACAGGGATTATACGGGACCCAGTACTTC.

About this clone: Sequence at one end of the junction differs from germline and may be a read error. CDR3 in DNA: TGTGCCAGCAGAGACTCCGACAGGGGAGGCGGCTACACCTTC. This codes for CASRDSDRGGGYTF. This chain connects TRBV6-4 to TRBJ1-2; 8 bases are a match to TRBD1. Per germline, CDR1 MRHNA and CDR2 SNTAGT. This CDR3 contains 14 residues.

The CDR3 region has the DNA TGCGCCAGCAGCTTCTCGGGGACTCAGTACTTC. Translating gives CASSFSGTQYF. The V call is TRBV5-1, the J call TRBJ2-7; D is perhaps TRBD2 (6 bases). V lost 2 bases and J 10 bases, leaving 10 bases between the germline ends. The CDR3 spans 11 residues. Per the germline V gene, CDR1 is SGHRS and CDR2 is YFSETQ.

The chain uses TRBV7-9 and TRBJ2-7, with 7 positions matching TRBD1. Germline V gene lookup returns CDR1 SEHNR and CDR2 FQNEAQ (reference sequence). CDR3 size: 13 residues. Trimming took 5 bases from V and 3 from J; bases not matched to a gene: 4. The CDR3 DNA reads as TGTGCCAGCAGCGAAACAGGGGACTACGAGCAGTACTTC. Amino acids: CASSETGDYEQYF.

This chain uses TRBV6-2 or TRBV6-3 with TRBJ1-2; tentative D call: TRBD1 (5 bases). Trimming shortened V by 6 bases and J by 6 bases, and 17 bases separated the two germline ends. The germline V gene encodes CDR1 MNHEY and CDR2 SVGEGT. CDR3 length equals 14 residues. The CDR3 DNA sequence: TGTGCCAGCAGCCCCCGTTTCAGGGTGGATGGCTACACCTTC. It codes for CASSPRFRVDGYTF.

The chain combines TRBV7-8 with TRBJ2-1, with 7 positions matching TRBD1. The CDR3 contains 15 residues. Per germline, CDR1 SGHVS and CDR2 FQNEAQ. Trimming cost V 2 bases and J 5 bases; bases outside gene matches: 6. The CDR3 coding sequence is TGTGCCAGCAGCTTAAACCGGGACAGCCACAATGAGCAGTTCTTC. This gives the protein CASSLNRDSHNEQFF.

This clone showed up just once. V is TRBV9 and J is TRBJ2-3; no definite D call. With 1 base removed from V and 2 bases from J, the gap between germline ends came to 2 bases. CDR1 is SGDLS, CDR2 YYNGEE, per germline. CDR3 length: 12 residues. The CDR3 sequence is CASSVNTDTQYF. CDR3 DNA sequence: TGTGCCAGCAGCGTAAACACAGATACGCAGTATTTT. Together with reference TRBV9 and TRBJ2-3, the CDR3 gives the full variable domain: DSGVTQTPKHLITATGQRVTLRCSPRSGDLSVYWYQQSLDQGLQFLIQYYNGEERAKGNILERFSAQQFPDLHSELNLSSLELGDSALYFCASSVNTDTQYFGPGTRLTVL.

CDR3 coding DNA: TGTGCCAGCAGTCCCCTAGCGGGGGACGCAGATACGCAGTATTTT. Amino acid sequence: CASSPLAGDADTQYF. The J gene is TRBJ2-3, the V gene TRBV6-5; TRBD2 agrees at 10 bases. Per germline, CDR1 MNHEY and CDR2 SVGAGI. The ends lost 5 bases at V and 4 bases at J; junction bases unmatched: 6. This CDR3 comprises 15 residues.

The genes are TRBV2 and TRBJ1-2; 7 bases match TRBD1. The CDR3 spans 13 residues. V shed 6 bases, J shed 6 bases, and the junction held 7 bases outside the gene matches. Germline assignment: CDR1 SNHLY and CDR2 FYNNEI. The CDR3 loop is CASRVDRADGYTF. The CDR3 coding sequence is TGTGCCAGCAGGGTAGACAGGGCGGATGGCTACACCTTC.